This TCR beta chain was identified in a study of vaccination effects on CD4 cells after COVID-19. Study summary: Each participant was given two doses of one vaccine (BNT162b2 or mRNA-1273). General study findings and limits: In healthy vaccinees, only 1 of 255 vaccine-induced clones cross-reacted with common cold coronaviruses.

Produced via immunoSEQ multiplex PCR; TCRdb's table is partial and in-frame only. The table records some 40,000 clones, 82% of them present only once. Following culture for roughly 10 days, CD4+ T cells were isolated. Vaccinated participants had no history of SARS-CoV-2 infection and tested negative for nucleocapsid antibodies. It was on days 3 and 7 that half the medium was replaced with IL-2 medium. For this clone: What it recognizes is unknown.

The length of the CDR3 is 15 residues. Trimming removed 3 bases from V and 3 bases from J, with 17 bases in between. The germline gives CDR1 DFQATT, CDR2 SNEGSKA (reference sequence). The J gene is TRBJ1-1, the V gene TRBV20-1; no reliable D call. The sequenced sample was CD4+ T cells from PBMCs cultured without peptide, obtained before COVID-19 vaccination. This clonotype was obtained from a human donor who received a COVID-19 vaccine. This CDR3 is CSASLSTKSDTEAFF. CDR3 nucleotide sequence: TGCAGTGCTAGTCTGTCAACAAAAAGTGACACTGAAGCTTTCTTT.